One sample yielded the 16 T cell receptor beta chains listed below, sequenced in a study of T cells in Graves' hyperthyroidism and ophthalmopathy. TCR beta CDR3 regions were amplified from RNA transcripts. Carried out on the TCR CDR3, a first-round RT-PCR used the HTBI primer set. TCRdb called the multiplex PCR reads again in MiXCR, with one record for every CDR3 protein. The table lists 500,000 to 750,000 distinct CDR3 sequences, 14% of them singletons. Sequencing was done on a sample of blood. These receptors originate from a woman between 18 and 30 years old with Graves' ophthalmopathy.

The chain uses TRBV20-1 and TRBJ2-4; TRBD1 matches 9 bases. Germline V gene sequence: CDR1 DFQATT, CDR2 SNEGSKA (reference sequence). Trimming cost V 1 base and J 3 bases; bases outside gene matches: 10. The CDR3 has 17 amino acids. The DNA for the CDR3 is TGCAGTGCTAGAGGCTGGGGGGACAGGGAGGTCAAAAACATTCAGTACTTC. This encodes CSARGWGDREVKNIQYF.

This clonotype was seen ten or more times. The chain couples TRBV19 to TRBJ1-1; maybe TRBD1 (6 bases). V was clipped by 7 bases and J by 6 bases, with 15 bases between them. The CDR3 totals 13 residues. Germline CDR1 is LNHDA and CDR2 is SQIVND (reference sequence). CDR3 protein: CASKDPGVAEAFF. The CDR3, as DNA: TGTGCCAGTAAGGATCCAGGGGTTGCTGAAGCTTTCTTT.

In this sample, this clonotype turned up a few times. This chain uses TRBV27 with TRBJ2-2; D is unresolved. V was cut by 3 bases and J by 2 bases, with 7 bases left in between. CDR1 and CDR2 (germline): MNHEY, SMNVEV (reference sequence). The CDR3 extends over 14 amino acids. CDR3 in DNA: TGTGCCAGCAGTTTTCCCCTCAACACCGGGGAGCTGTTTTTT. Protein sequence: CASSFPLNTGELFF.

This clonotype was counted ten times or more. V and J are TRBV30 and TRBJ1-3; 8 bases agree with TRBD1. The CDR3 is made up of 14 amino acids. The germline V gene encodes CDR1 GTSNPN and CDR2 SVGIG (reference sequence). V was clipped by 4 bases and J by 2 bases; unmatched bases: 4. The CDR3 loop reads CAWTPGQAGNTIYF. CDR3 nucleotides: TGTGCCTGGACGCCGGGACAGGCTGGAAACACCATATATTTT.

This clonotype was counted at least ten times. This rearrangement joins TRBV12-3 or TRBV12-4 to TRBJ2-7; D remains ambiguous. Trimming stripped 6 bases from V and 0 bases from J, with 15 bases between. This CDR3 comprises 15 residues. CDR3 nucleotides: TGTGCCAGCAGGGTTAATCTCGGTCTCTCCTACGAGCAGTACTTC. Its protein is CASRVNLGLSYEQYF.

This chain uses TRBV9 with TRBJ2-2; D may be TRBD2 (7 bases). This CDR3 comprises 15 residues. V lost 3 bases and J 3 bases, leaving 12 bases between the germline ends. Germline V gene data show CDR1 as SGDLS and CDR2 as YYNGEE. This CDR3 reads CASSEGGGDTGELFF. CDR3 bases: TGTGCCAGCAGCGAGGGGGGGGGGGACACCGGGGAGCTGTTTTTT.

The J gene is TRBJ2-3, the V gene TRBV9, with TRBD1 matching over 7 bases. Germline V CDR1 and CDR2: SGDLS, YYNGEE. The CDR3 sequence is 15 residues long. J was trimmed by 6 bases and V by 3 bases; bases with no gene match: 10. CDR3 in DNA: TGTGCCAGCAGCGCCACAGGGGATCCTAGGGATACGCAGTATTTT. Amino acid sequence: CASSATGDPRDTQYF. Looking up the rest from reference TRBV9 and TRBJ2-3 gives the full variable domain: DSGVTQTPKHLITATGQRVTLRCSPRSGDLSVYWYQQSLDQGLQFLIQYYNGEERAKGNILERFSAQQFPDLHSELNLSSLELGDSALYFCASSATGDPRDTQYFGPGTRLTVL.

This clonotype has just a few counts. V is TRBV4-2 and J is TRBJ1-1; no definite D call. Germline V gene data show CDR1 as LGHNA and CDR2 as YNFKEQ. The CDR3 has 16 residues. The V end lost 1 base, the J end lost 0 bases, and 12 bases lay between the germline ends. The CDR3 here is CASSQAVGSMNTEAFF. The CDR3 DNA reads TGTGCCAGCAGCCAAGCCGTTGGCAGTATGAACACTGAAGCTTTCTTT.

This clonotype was recorded many times. The V and J genes are TRBV7-3 and TRBJ2-3; tentatively, D is TRBD2 (6 bases). CDR3 length: 15 residues. From germline, CDR1 is SGHTA and CDR2 FQGTGA. The ends were cut back, 2 bases at V and 9 bases at J, with 18 bases in the middle. CDR3 protein: CASSLPSAGMVTQYF. CDR3 sequence (DNA): TGTGCCAGCAGCTTACCGTCAGCGGGCATGGTGACGCAGTATTTT.

With respect to this clonotype: A read error may explain this, as a much larger clone is one base away. V is TRBV19 and J is TRBJ2-6, with TRBD2 identical over 11 bases. The CDR3 runs 18 residues. Germline trimming cut 5 bases from V and 0 bases from J; bases unmatched to any gene: 6. Germline-derived CDR1 and CDR2 are LNHDA and SQIVND (reference sequence). Here the CDR3 DNA reads TGTGCCAGTAGTGACCGACTAGCGGGATCCTCTGGGGCCAACGTCCTGACTTTC. Protein: CASSDRLAGSSGANVLTF. Variable domain in full (rest from reference TRBV19 and TRBJ2-6): DGGITQSPKYLFRKEGQNVTLSCEQNLNHDAMYWYRQDPGQGLRLIYYSQIVNDFQKGDIAEGYSVSREKKESFPLTVTSAQKNPTAFYLCASSDRLAGSSGANVLTFGAGSRLTVL.

V gene TRBV12-3 or TRBV12-4 combines with J gene TRBJ2-7; 8 bases line up with TRBD1. The CDR3 extends over 20 amino acids. With V trimmed by 3 bases and J by 1 base, 20 bases remained unmatched. The CDR3 spells CASSFDRTGWIGWKSYEQYF. In nucleotides, the CDR3 is TGTGCCAGCAGTTTCGACCGGACAGGGTGGATCGGGTGGAAGTCCTACGAGCAGTACTTC.

Notes on this clonotype: Since a much larger clone is just one base distant, this may be a read error. This sequence joins TRBV28 and TRBJ1-2; D remains unclear. Germline assignment: CDR1 MDHEN and CDR2 SYDVKM. The V and J ends lost 7 bases and 3 bases respectively, with 9 bases between them. The CDR3 runs 12 residues. CDR3 in amino acids: CASTRGDYGYTF. DNA of the CDR3: TGTGCCAGCACCCGGGGAGACTATGGCTACACCTTC.

The V and J genes are TRBV6-1 and TRBJ2-7; TRBD1 matches at 8 bases. The CDR3 sequence is 14 residues long. Germline assignment: CDR1 MNHNS and CDR2 SASEGT. The V gene end was trimmed by 8 bases and the J gene end by 4 bases; junction bases not matched to a gene: 10. The DNA for the CDR3 is TGTGCCAGCGCAAGGTGGGACAGGATATACGAGCAGTACTTC. Translated, it gives CASARWDRIYEQYF.

The V and J genes are TRBV4-1 and TRBJ1-2; possible D gene TRBD1, 6 bases. The CDR3 sequence is 16 residues long. Deletions cut 4 bases from V and 3 bases from J, with 18 bases between. Germline loops: CDR1 MGHRA, CDR2 YSYEKL. Here the CDR3 reads CASSPNRAPADYGYTF. The CDR3 nucleotides are TGCGCCAGCAGCCCGAACAGGGCACCGGCAGACTATGGCTACACCTTC.

Only a few counts were recorded for this clonotype. V usage is TRBV5-5 and J usage is TRBJ1-5; D uncertain. The germline gives CDR1 SGHKS, CDR2 YYEKEE (reference sequence). The length of the CDR3 is 14 residues. Deletions cut 4 bases from V and 4 bases from J, with 12 bases between. CDR3: CASSPQQTNQPQHF. DNA for the CDR3: TGTGCCAGCAGCCCGCAACAGACAAATCAGCCCCAGCATTTT.

This clonotype was counted ten times or more. This chain connects TRBV7-8 to TRBJ2-3; tentatively, D is TRBD1 (6 bases). CDR1 and CDR2 (germline): SGHVS, FQNEAQ. Trimming took 5 bases from V and 4 from J, leaving 19 bases between them. The CDR3 has 16 residues. As DNA, the CDR3 is TGTGCCAGCAGCACTAGGGTCAGGGGCTGGCCAGATACGCAGTATTTT. Residues: CASSTRVRGWPDTQYF.